Listed here is a single T cell receptor beta chain. Time point described: week 3, after first cycle of checkpoint inhibitor. Patients with prior systemic cancer treatment, concomitant immunosuppressants, or other active malignancies were excluded. This sample is part of a study of blood T cell dynamics during melanoma immunotherapy. The protocol was immunoSEQ multiplex PCR, while the TCRdb copy is restricted to in-frame clones and leaves out a portion. The table lists about 7,800 clones, 87% of them singletons. CDR1 SGHRS and CDR2 YFSETQ come from the germline V gene. Trimming took 7 bases from V and 6 from J; bases not matched to a gene: 6. The CDR3 runs 13 residues.

The sequence derives from a human donor with melanoma. The chain employs TRBV5-1 and TRBJ2-1; 8 bases agree with TRBD2. Specimen: blood, collected from a patient treated with checkpoint blockade. The CDR3 is CASCEAGANEQFF. The CDR3, as DNA: TGCGCCAGCTGCGAAGCGGGAGCCAATGAGCAGTTCTTC.